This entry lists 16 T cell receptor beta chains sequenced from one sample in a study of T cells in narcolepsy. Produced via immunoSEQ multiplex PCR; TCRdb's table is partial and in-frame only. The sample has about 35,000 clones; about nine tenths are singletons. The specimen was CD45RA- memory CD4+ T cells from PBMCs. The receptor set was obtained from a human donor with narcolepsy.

The CDR3 DNA follows: TGCGCCAGCAGGCCACTCGACAGGGCGGGGGAGACCCAGTACTTC. Its translation is CASRPLDRAGETQYF. This chain uses TRBV5-1 with TRBJ2-5; TRBD1 is a possible D gene (7 bases). The CDR3 spans 15 residues. The V gene lost 5 bases and the J gene lost 5 bases, with 19 bases spanning the gap. CDR1 is SGHRS and CDR2 is YFSETQ in the germline V gene.

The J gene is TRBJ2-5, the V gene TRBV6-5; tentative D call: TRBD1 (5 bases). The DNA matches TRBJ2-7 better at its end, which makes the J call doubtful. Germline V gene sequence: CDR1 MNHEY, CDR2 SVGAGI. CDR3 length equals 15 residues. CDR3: CASSYSTTRVYEQYF. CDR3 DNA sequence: TGTGCCAGCAGTTACTCAACCACCAGGGTTTACGAGCAGTACTTC.

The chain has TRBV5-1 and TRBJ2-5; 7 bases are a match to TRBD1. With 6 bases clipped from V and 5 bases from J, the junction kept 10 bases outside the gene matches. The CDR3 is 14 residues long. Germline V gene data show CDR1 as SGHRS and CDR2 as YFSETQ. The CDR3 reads CASTRGQTGETQYF. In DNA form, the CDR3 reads TGCGCCAGCACCCGGGGACAGACCGGGGAGACCCAGTACTTC.

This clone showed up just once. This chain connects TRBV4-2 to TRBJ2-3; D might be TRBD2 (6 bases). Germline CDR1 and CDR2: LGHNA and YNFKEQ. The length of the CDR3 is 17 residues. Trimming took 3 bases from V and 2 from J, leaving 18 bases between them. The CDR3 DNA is TGTGCCAGCAGCCAGGGCGAGGTCGGGAGCGTCACAGATACGCAGTATTTT. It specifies CASSQGEVGSVTDTQYF.

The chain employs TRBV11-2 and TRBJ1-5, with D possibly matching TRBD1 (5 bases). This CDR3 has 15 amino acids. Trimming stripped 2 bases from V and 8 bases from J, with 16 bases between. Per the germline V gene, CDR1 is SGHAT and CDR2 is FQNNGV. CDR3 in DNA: TGTGCCAGCAGCTTATCTGGGGCCCACATGGAGCCCCAGCATTTT. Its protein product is CASSLSGAHMEPQHF.

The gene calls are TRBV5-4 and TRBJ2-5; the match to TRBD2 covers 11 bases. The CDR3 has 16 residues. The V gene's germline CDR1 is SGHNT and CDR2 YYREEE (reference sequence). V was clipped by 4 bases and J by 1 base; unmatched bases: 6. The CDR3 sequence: CASSRSGLAVQETQYF. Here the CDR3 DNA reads TGTGCCAGCAGCCGTTCGGGACTAGCGGTCCAAGAGACCCAGTACTTC.

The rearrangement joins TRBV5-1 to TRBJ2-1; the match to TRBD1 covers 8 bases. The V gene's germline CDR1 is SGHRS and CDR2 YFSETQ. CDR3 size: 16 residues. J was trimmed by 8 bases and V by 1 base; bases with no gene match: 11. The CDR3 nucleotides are TGCGCCAGCAGCTTGTGGCTACAGGGGGGTTCCGATGAGCAGTTCTTC. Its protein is CASSLWLQGGSDEQFF.

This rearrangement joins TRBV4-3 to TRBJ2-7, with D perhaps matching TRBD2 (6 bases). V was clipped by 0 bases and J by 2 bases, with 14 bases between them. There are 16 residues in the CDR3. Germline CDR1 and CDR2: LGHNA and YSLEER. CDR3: CASSQDFSGRTYEQYF. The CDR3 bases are TGCGCCAGCAGCCAAGATTTCAGTGGGAGGACCTACGAGCAGTACTTC.

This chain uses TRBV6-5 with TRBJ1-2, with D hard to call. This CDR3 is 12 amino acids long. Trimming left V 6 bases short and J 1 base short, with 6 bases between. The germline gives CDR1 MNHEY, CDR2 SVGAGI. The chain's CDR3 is CASRSSNYGYTF. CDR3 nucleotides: TGTGCCAGCAGGAGCAGTAACTATGGCTACACCTTC.

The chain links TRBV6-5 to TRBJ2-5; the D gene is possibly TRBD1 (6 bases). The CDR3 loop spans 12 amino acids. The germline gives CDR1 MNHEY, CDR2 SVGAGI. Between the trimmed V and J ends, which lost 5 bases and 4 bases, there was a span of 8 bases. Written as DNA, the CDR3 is TGTGCCAGCAGTACGACAGGAGAGACCCAGTACTTC. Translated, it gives CASSTTGETQYF.

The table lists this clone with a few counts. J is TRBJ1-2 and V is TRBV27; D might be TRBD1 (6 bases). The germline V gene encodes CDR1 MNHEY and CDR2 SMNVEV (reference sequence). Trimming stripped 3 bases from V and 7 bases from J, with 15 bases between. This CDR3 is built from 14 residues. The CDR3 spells CASSLQGQGFGYTF. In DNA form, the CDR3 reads TGTGCCAGCAGTTTGCAGGGGCAGGGGTTTGGCTACACCTTC.

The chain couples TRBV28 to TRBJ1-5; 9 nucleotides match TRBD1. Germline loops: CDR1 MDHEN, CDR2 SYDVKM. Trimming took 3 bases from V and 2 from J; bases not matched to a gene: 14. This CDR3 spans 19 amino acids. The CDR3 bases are TGTGCCAGCAGTTTCCCCAGTGGCTCGGGACAGGGAGGCAATCAGCCCCAGCATTTT. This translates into CASSFPSGSGQGGNQPQHF.

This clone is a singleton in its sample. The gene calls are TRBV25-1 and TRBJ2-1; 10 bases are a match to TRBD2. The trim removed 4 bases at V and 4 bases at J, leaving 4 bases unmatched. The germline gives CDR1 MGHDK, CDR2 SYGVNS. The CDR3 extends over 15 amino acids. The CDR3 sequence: CASSASGGGYNEQFF. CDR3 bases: TGTGCCAGCAGTGCGAGCGGGGGGGGATACAATGAGCAGTTCTTC.

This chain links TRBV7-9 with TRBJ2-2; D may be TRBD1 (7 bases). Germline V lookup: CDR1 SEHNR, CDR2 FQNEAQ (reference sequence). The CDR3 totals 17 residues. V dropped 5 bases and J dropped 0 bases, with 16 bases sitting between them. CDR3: CASSGGAGQTNTGELFF. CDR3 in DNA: TGTGCCAGCAGCGGAGGTGCGGGACAGACGAACACCGGGGAGCTGTTTTTT.

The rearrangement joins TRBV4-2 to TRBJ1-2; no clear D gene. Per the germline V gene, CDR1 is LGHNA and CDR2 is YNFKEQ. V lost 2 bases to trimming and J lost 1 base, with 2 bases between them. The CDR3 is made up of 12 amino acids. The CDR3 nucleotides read TGTGCCAGCAGCCAAAGTAACTATGGCTACACCTTC. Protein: CASSQSNYGYTF.

DNA of the CDR3: TGTGCCAGCAGTTTATACAGGGGGGACACTGAAGCTTTCTTT. Residues: CASSLYRGDTEAFF. The rearrangement uses TRBV27 and TRBJ1-1; TRBD1 matches at 8 bases. The V gene end was trimmed by 1 base and the J gene end by 3 bases; junction bases not matched to a gene: 1. CDR1 and CDR2 (germline): MNHEY, SMNVEV (reference sequence). This CDR3 is built from 14 residues.